This T cell receptor beta chain was found in a study of monozygotic twins with inflammatory bowel disease. Generation of cDNA took place in eight separate reactions per sample. TCRdb reprocessed the 5' RACE reads and keeps a single row for each CDR3 protein, giving no DNA. This sample's clone table lists 350,000 to 550,000 distinct CDR3 sequences. The germline CDR1 and CDR2 sequences are SGHAT and FQNNGV. CDR3 size: 14 residues. Material: blood. The receptor was derived from a human donor with ulcerative colitis or Crohn's disease, or a healthy co-twin of an affected twin (not recorded which). The V and J genes are TRBV11-2 and TRBJ2-3. The CDR3 reads CASSFRLSTDTQYF. The full variable domain, its missing parts supplied by reference TRBV11-2 and TRBJ2-3, is EAGVAQSPRYKIIEKRQSVAFWCNPISGHATLYWYQQILGQGPKLLIQFQNNGVVDDSQLPKDRFSAERLKGVDSTLKIQPAKLEDSAVYLCASSFRLSTDTQYFGPGTRLTVL.